The T cell receptor beta chain under discussion was sequenced for a study of T cells in narcolepsy. The method was immunoSEQ multiplex PCR; TCRdb's version includes in-frame clones alone and lacks a portion of them. The sample yields about 40,000 clones, 88% seen once. Deletions cut 3 bases from V and 2 bases from J, with 11 bases between. Germline-derived CDR1 and CDR2 are SGHNT and YENEEA. The CDR3 is made up of 14 amino acids. This receptor was taken from a human donor with narcolepsy. The chain links TRBV11-3 to TRBJ2-7; unclear D gene. The sample consisted of CD45RA- memory CD4+ T cells from PBMCs. The CDR3 spells CASSFLGGTYEQYF. The CDR3 DNA reads as TGTGCCAGCAGCTTTCTTGGCGGCACCTACGAGCAGTACTTC.